This T cell receptor (beta chain) was captured by sequencing in a study of shared clonotypes between healthy human individuals. With regard to this clone: The antigen is not known.

Deletions cut 6 bases from V and 0 bases from J, with 20 bases between. Germline-derived CDR1 and CDR2 are LNHDA and SQIVND (reference sequence). This CDR3 comprises 17 residues. In the CD4+ fraction, cells were divided into CD45RA+ naive and CD45RA-negative memory subsets. The assay was carried out at the deep level. The repertoire was sequenced with immunoSEQ multiplex PCR; TCRdb's copy has only in-frame clones and lacks some. The sample contains under 550,000 clones, 90% to 97% of which appear only once. Study-wide results and limits: Among non-shared clonotypes, generation probabilities were lower than among those shared by all four donors. Sharing across four donors was highest in naive CD4 (around 5%) and lowest in memory CD8 (roughly 0.4%).

The sequencing input was naive CD4+ T cells sorted from blood. The subset denotes: CD45RA+ positively selected. The clonotype comes from a woman between 25 and 40 years old in good health. The chain is built from TRBV19 and TRBJ1-1; D is uncertain. The CDR3 here is CASSARTLPRMNTEAFF. DNA for the CDR3: TGTGCCAGTAGCGCCCGGACGTTACCCCGCATGAACACTGAAGCTTTCTTT.